Each of the 21 T cell receptor beta chains below was sequenced from the same sample in a study of monozygotic twins with inflammatory bowel disease. TCRdb reprocessed the 5' RACE reads, with one entry per CDR3 protein and no DNA. This sample's table has 300,000 to 350,000 distinct CDR3 sequences. The sample comprised blood. These receptors were taken from a human donor with ulcerative colitis or Crohn's disease, or a healthy co-twin of an affected twin (not recorded which).

The rearrangement joins TRBV29-1 to TRBJ2-5; TCRdb's D call of TRBD1 is untestable without DNA. CDR1 and CDR2 from the germline V gene are SQVTM and ANQGSEA. This CDR3 has 11 amino acids. CDR3 protein: CSVGETETQYF.

The rearrangement uses TRBV7-9 and TRBJ2-3; TCRdb proposes TRBD2, but this gene call is untestable without DNA. CDR1 is SEHNR and CDR2 is FQNEAQ in the germline V gene (reference sequence). The CDR3 is made up of 13 amino acids. The CDR3 spells CASSAGTSSTQYF.

The J gene is TRBJ2-3, the V gene TRBV19. The germline CDR1 and CDR2 sequences are LNHDA and SQIVND (reference sequence). The CDR3 runs 15 residues. This CDR3 is CASSTWSKGTDTQYF. The full variable domain, in which reference TRBV19 and TRBJ2-3 provide the parts outside the CDR3, is DGGITQSPKYLFRKEGQNVTLSCEQNLNHDAMYWYRQDPGQGLRLIYYSQIVNDFQKGDIAEGYSVSREKKESFPLTVTSAQKNPTAFYLCASSTWSKGTDTQYFGPGTRLTVL.

The CDR3 sequence is CSARDQGRNGYTF. The chain joins TRBV20-1 to TRBJ1-2. The CDR3 consists of 13 residues. CDR1 is DFQATT, CDR2 SNEGSKA, per germline (reference sequence).

The V gene is TRBV27, the J gene TRBJ2-3; TCRdb designates TRBD2, a call that cannot be tested without DNA. Per the germline V gene, CDR1 is MNHEY and CDR2 is SMNVEV (reference sequence). This CDR3 has 17 amino acids. The CDR3 region is CASSTSVAGLITDTQYF.

The chain carries TRBV9 and TRBJ2-7; TCRdb proposes TRBD1, but this gene call is untestable without DNA. The CDR3 totals 14 residues. Germline CDR1 reads SGDLS; CDR2 reads YYNGEE. CDR3 protein: CASSVDRGFYEQYF.

J is TRBJ2-5 and V is TRBV5-1. This CDR3 is 16 amino acids long. Germline V lookup: CDR1 SGHRS, CDR2 YFSETQ. This CDR3 reads CASSLFPAVSQETQYF.

The rearrangement links TRBV20-1 to TRBJ1-3; lacking DNA, the TRBD1 call made by TCRdb goes unchecked. The CDR3 spans 14 residues. CDR1 is DFQATT, CDR2 SNEGSKA, per germline (reference sequence). The CDR3 loop reads CSARPAGSGNTIYF.

The rearrangement uses TRBV20-1 and TRBJ2-7. Germline CDR1 is DFQATT and CDR2 is SNEGSKA (reference sequence). CDR3 length: 14 residues. The CDR3 here is CSARGDTSVYEQYF.

This rearrangement joins TRBV6-2 or TRBV6-3 to TRBJ2-7; the TCRdb call, TRBD1, lacks DNA for checking. Germline V gene data show CDR1 as MNHEY and CDR2 as SVGEGT. The CDR3 is 13 amino acids. The CDR3 loop reads CASRGRALGEQYF.

The CDR3 here is CASSETSGKDTQYF. This chain uses TRBV6-4 with TRBJ2-3; checking the TCRdb D call of TRBD2 is not possible without DNA. Germline V gives CDR1 MRHNA, CDR2 SNTAGT. The CDR3 consists of 14 residues.

The V call is TRBV11-2, the J call TRBJ2-1; the TCRdb call, TRBD2, lacks DNA for checking. The CDR3 sequence is 15 residues long. Germline V gene data show CDR1 as SGHAT and CDR2 as FQNNGV. The CDR3 is CASASGRASYNEQFF. The complete variable domain, with remaining parts taken from reference TRBV11-2 and TRBJ2-1, reads EAGVAQSPRYKIIEKRQSVAFWCNPISGHATLYWYQQILGQGPKLLIQFQNNGVVDDSQLPKDRFSAERLKGVDSTLKIQPAKLEDSAVYLCASASGRASYNEQFFGPGTRLTVL.

The rearrangement links TRBV5-4 to TRBJ2-3; TCRdb outputs TRBD2, but without DNA this stays unchecked. Germline CDR1 reads SGHNT; CDR2 reads YYREEE (reference sequence). The CDR3 length is 16 residues. This CDR3 reads CASSSILAGFADTQYF.

The genes are TRBV5-1 and TRBJ2-7; TCRdb picks TRBD1, but there is no DNA to check that call. Germline V gene lookup returns CDR1 SGHRS and CDR2 YFSETQ. The CDR3 spans 15 residues. The CDR3 loop is CASSASQGGSYEQYF.

The chain is built from TRBV5-1 and TRBJ2-1. The CDR3 extends over 13 amino acids. The germline V gene encodes CDR1 SGHRS and CDR2 YFSETQ. The CDR3 here is CASKRTSYNEQFF.

V and J are TRBV7-9 and TRBJ1-3. Germline values: CDR1 SEHNR, CDR2 FQNEAQ (reference sequence). This CDR3 has 13 amino acids. CDR3 amino acids: CASSSESGNTIYF.

This chain uses TRBV5-1 with TRBJ1-1. Germline CDR1 and CDR2: SGHRS and YFSETQ. This CDR3 region has 12 residues. The CDR3 here is CASSLVVGEAFF.

The chain combines TRBV5-6 with TRBJ1-1. Germline V gene lookup returns CDR1 SGHDT and CDR2 YYEEEE. This CDR3 has 14 residues. CDR3 in amino acids: CASSLGSGNTEAFF.

The chain links TRBV7-8 to TRBJ2-3; TCRdb's D call, TRBD2, is unchecked because there is no DNA. Germline V CDR1 and CDR2: SGHVS, FQNEAQ. This CDR3 spans 15 amino acids. The CDR3 reads CASSLGHSAGDTQYF.

This rearrangement joins TRBV19 to TRBJ2-7; TCRdb lists TRBD1, though no DNA is available to test this call. The germline V gene encodes CDR1 LNHDA and CDR2 SQIVND (reference sequence). The length of the CDR3 is 15 residues. CDR3 protein: CASSVPGHLSYEQYF.

The chain carries TRBV2 and TRBJ1-6; TCRdb names TRBD1, which stays unverified in the absence of DNA. The CDR3 length is 15 residues. The germline CDR1 and CDR2 sequences are SNHLY and FYNNEI. Here the CDR3 reads CASTGHPNYNSPLHF.